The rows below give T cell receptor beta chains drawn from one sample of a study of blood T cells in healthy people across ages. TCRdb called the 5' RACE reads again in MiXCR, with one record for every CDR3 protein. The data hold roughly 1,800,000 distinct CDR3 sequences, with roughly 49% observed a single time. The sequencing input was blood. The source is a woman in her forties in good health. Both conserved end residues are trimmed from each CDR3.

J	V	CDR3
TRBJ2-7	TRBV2	AGSEEQVYEQY
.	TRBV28	ASSFPQGATETQY
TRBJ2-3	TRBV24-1	ATSDARQRGLDTQY
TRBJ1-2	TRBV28	AIQGNGYT
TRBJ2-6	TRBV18	ASSRESGANVLT
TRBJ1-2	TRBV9	ASSVDGGVNYGYT
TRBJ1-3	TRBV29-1	SVARGTGNTIY
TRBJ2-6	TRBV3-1	ASSQDGGANVLT
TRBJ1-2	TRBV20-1	SALPPGGFIRVSYGYT
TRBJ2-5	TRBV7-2	ASSLGARVSETQY
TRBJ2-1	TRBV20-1	SARAHQTIGTAYNEQF
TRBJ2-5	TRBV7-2	ASSFTSGGGGETQY
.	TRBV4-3	VSSHGASYEQY
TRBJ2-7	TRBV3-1	ASSQGPYEQY
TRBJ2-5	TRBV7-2	ASSLEGGGQTQY
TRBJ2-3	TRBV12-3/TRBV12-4	ASAATLAGGDTQY
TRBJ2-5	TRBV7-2	ASSLDVWTVQETQY
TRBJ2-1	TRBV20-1	SAGQWYEQF
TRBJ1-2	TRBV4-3	ASSPRVRAVSGYT
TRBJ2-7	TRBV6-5	ASRKDRGLVGEQY
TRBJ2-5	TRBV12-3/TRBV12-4	ANGLDQETQY
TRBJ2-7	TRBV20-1	SATRQGAGSYEQY
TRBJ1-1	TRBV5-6	ASSFRGYVYTEAF
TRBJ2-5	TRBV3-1	ASSQEAYFRETQY
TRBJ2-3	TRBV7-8	ASSGRQGTTDTQY
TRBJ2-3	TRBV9	VSSLDGSNTDTQY
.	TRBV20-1	SASLGGLAETQF
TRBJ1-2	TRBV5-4	ASSLVGQPYGYT
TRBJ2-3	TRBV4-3	ASSQDPGLGGPDTQY
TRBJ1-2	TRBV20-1	SASRDRVHGYT
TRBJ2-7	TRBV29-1	SVVFRTTYEQY
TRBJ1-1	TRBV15	ATSRDRIMNTEAF
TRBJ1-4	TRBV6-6	ASSYVSNEKLF
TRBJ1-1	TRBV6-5	ASSYQGQTEAF
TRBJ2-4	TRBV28	ASSLRGFQDIQY
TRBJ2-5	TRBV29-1	SVGLAGERETQY
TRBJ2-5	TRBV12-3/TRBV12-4	ASRSTGPKETQY
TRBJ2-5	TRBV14	ASRGAGAPQETQY
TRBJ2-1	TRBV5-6	ASSCPRRGANEQF
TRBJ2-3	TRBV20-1	SARDRLLPTDTQY
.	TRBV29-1	SVGRLAQYNEQY
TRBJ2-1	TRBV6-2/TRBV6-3	ASIQGGLALRSYNEQF